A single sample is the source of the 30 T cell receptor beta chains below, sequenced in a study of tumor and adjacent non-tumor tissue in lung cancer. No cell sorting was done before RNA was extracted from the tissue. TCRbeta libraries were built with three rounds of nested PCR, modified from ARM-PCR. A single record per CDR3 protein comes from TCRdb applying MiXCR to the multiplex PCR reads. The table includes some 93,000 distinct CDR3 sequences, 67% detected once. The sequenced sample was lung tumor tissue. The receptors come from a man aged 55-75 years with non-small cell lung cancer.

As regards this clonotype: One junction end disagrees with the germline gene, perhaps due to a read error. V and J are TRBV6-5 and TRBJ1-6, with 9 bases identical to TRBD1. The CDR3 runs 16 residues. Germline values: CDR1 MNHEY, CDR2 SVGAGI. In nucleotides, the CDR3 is TGTGCCAGTAGAAGGACAGGGGCGGTAGAGAATTCACCCCCCCACTTT. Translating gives CASRRTGAVENSPPHF.

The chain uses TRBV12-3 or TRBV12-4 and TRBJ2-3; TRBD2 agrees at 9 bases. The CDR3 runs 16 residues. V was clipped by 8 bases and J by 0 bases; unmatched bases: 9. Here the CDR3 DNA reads TGTGCCAGCGGTTCACCGGGACTAGCTAGCACAGATACGCAGTATTTT. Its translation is CASGSPGLASTDTQYF.

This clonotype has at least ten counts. The CDR3 DNA is TGCGCCAGCAGCATCGGTCCGTGGGAGACCCAGTACTTC. Translated, it gives CASSIGPWETQYF. The rearrangement links TRBV5-1 to TRBJ2-5, with D uncertain. V gave up 4 bases and J gave up 5 bases, with 12 bases separating them. CDR1 is SGHRS, CDR2 YFSETQ, per germline. This CDR3 spans 13 amino acids.

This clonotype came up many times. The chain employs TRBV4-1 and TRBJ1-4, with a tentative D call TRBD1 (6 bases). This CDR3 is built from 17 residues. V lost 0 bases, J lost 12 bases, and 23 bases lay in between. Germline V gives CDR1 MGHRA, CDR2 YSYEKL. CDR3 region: CASSQESDSSNPDELFF. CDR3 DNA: TGCGCCAGCAGCCAAGAGTCGGACAGCAGCAATCCTGATGAACTGTTTTTT.

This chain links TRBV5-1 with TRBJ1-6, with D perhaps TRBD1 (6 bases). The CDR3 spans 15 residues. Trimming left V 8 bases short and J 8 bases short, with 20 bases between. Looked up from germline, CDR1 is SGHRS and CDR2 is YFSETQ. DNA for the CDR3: TGCGCCAGGAGCGGTGACAGGCTCAGCGATTCACCCCTCCACTTT. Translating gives CARSGDRLSDSPLHF.

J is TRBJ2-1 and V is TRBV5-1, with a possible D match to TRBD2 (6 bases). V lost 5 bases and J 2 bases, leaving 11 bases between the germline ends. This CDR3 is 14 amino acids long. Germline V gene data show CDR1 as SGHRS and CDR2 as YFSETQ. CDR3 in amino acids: CASRPAGPYNEQFF. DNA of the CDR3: TGCGCCAGCAGGCCAGCGGGCCCCTACAATGAGCAGTTCTTC. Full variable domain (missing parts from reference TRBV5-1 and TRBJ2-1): KAGVTQTPRYLIKTRGQQVTLSCSPISGHRSVSWYQQTPGQGLQFLFEYFSETQRNKGNFPGRFSGRQFSNSRSEMNVSTLELGDSALYLCASRPAGPYNEQFFGPGTRLTVL.

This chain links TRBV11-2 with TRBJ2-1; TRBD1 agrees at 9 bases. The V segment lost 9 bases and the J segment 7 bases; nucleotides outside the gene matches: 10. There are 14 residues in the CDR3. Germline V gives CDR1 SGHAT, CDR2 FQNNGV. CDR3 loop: CASSLGTGRNEQFF. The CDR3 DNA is TGTGCCAGTAGTCTGGGGACAGGGAGGAATGAGCAGTTCTTC.

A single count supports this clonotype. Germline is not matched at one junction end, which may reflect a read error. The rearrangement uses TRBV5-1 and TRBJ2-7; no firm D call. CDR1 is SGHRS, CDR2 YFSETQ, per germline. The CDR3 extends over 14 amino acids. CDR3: CASSLAGEAYDQYF. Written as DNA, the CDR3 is TGCGCCAGCAGCCTTGCTGGAGAAGCCTACGATCAGTACTTC.

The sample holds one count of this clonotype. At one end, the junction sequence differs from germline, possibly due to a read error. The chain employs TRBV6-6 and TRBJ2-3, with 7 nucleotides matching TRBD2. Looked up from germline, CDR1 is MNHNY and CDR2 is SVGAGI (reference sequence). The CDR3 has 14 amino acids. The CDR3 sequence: CPSSYGGFTDTEYF. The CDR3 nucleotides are TGTCCCAGTAGTTACGGGGGGTTTACAGATACGGAGTATTTT.

The CDR3 nucleotides are TGCAGTGCTTCGGACAGCCTCGCGGGCTCCTATAATTCACCCCTCCACTTT. Translating it yields CSASDSLAGSYNSPLHF. This chain joins TRBV20-1 and TRBJ1-6; possible D gene TRBD1, 6 bases. The germline V and J ends were trimmed by 5 bases and 0 bases, with 17 bases remaining between them. The CDR3 is made up of 17 amino acids. Germline CDR1 and CDR2: DFQATT and SNEGSKA (reference sequence).

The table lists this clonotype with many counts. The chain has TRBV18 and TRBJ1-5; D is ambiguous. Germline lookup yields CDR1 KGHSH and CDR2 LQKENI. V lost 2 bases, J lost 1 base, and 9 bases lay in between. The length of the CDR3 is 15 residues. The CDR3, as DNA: TGTGCCAGCTCACCAAGGGAGAGGAGCAATCAGCCCCAGCATTTT. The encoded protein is CASSPRERSNQPQHF.

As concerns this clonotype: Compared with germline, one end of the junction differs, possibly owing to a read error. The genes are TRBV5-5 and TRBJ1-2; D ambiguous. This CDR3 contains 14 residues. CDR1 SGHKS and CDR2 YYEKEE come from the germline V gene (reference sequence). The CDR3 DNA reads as TGTGTCAGCAGCTTGGAGGGAGCTCGCTACTGCTACACCTTC. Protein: CVSSLEGARYCYTF.

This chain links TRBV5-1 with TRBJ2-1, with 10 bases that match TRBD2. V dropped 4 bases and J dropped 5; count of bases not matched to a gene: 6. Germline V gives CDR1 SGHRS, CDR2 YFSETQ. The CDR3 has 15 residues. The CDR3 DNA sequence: TGCGCCAGCAGCCAGCCTAGCGGGAGAAACAATGAGCAGTTCTTC. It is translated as CASSQPSGRNNEQFF.

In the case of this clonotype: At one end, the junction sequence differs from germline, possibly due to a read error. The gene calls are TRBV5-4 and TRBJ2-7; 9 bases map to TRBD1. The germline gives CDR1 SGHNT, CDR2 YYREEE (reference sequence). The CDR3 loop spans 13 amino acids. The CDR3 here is CVSSAGQGNEQYF. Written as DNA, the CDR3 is TGTGTCAGCAGCGCGGGACAGGGTAACGAGCAGTACTTC.

In DNA, the CDR3 is TGTGCCAGCAGCCCAAGGGGACTAGCGGGGGCCCACGGGGTGCAGTATTTT. Protein sequence: CASSPRGLAGAHGVQYF. The rearrangement joins TRBV5-4 to TRBJ2-3; TRBD2 matches 14 bases. The length of the CDR3 is 17 residues. Per germline, CDR1 SGHNT and CDR2 YYREEE (reference sequence). The V segment lost 4 bases and the J segment 11 bases; nucleotides outside the gene matches: 15.

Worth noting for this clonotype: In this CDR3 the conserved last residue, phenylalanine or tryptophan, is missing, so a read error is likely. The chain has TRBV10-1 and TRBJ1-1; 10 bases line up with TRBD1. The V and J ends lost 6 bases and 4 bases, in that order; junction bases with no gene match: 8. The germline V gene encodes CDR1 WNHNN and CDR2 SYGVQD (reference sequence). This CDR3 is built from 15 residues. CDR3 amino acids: CASRGDRGMGTEAFS. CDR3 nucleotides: TGCGCCAGCAGAGGGGACAGGGGAATGGGCACTGAAGCTTTCTCT.

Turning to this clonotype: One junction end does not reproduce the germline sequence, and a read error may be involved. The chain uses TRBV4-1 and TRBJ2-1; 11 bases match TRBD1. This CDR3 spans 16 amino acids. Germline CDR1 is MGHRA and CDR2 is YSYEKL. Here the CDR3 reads CASSQGTGGSYNEHFF. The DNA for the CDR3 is TGCGCCAGTAGCCAAGGGACAGGGGGTTCCTACAATGAGCACTTCTTC.

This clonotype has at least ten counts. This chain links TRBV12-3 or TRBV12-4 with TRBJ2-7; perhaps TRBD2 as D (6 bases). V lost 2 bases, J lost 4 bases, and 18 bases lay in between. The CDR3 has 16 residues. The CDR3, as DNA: TGTGCCAGCAGTTTATTACGAACCGGGAGTGCGTACGAGCAGTACTTC. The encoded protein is CASSLLRTGSAYEQYF.

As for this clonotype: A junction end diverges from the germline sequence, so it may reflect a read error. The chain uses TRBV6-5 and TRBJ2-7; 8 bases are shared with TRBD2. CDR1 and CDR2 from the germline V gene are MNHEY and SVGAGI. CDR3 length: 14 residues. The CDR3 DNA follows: TGTGCCAGCAGTTCGGGACTAGGTATTTACGAGAAGTACTTC. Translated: CASSSGLGIYEKYF.

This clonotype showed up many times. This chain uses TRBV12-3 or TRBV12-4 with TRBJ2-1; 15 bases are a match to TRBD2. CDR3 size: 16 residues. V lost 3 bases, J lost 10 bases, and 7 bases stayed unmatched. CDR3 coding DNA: TGTGCCAGCAGTTTGAGGACTAGCGGGAGGGCCGGGGAGCAGTTCTTC. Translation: CASSLRTSGRAGEQFF.

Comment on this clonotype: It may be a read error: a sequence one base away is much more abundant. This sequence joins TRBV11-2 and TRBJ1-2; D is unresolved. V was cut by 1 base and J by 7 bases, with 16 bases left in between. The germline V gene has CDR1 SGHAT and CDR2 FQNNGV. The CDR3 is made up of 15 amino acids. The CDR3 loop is CASSLGTIEGSGYTF. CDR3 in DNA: TGTGCCAGCAGCTTAGGAACGATTGAGGGTAGTGGCTACACCTTC.

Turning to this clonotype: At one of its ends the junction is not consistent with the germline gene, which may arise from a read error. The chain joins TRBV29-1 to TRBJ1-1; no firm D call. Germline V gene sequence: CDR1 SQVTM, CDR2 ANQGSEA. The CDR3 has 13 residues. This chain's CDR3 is CSVDPKGDTGAFF. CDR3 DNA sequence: TGCAGCGTTGACCCAAAGGGAGACACTGGAGCTTTCTTT. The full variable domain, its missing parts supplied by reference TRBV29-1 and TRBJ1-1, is SAVISQKPSRDICQRGTSLTIQCQVDSQVTMMFWYRQQPGQSLTLIATANQGSEATYESGFVIDKFPISRPNLTFSTLTVSNMSPEDSSIYLCSVDPKGDTGAFFGQGTRLTVV.

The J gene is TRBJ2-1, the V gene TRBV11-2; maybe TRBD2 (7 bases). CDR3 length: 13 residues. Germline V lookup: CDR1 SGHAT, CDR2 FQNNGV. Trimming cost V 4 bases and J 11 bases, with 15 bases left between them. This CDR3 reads CASSSRGGGKQFF. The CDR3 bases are TGTGCCAGCAGCTCAAGAGGGGGGGGGAAGCAGTTCTTC.

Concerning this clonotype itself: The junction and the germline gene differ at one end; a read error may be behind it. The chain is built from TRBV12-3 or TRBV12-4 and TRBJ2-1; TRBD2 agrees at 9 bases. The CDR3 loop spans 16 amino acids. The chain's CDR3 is CASGLAGGRRYNGQFF. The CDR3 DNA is TGTGCCAGCGGACTGGCGGGGGGGCGGCGGTACAATGGGCAGTTCTTC.

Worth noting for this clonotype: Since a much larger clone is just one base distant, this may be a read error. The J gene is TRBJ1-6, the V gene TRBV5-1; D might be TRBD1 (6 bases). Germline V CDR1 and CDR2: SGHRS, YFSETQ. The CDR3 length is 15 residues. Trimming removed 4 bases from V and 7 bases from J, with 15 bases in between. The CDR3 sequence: CASSVGHGGNSPLHF. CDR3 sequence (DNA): TGCGCCAGCAGCGTGGGACACGGAGGCAATTCACCCCTCCACTTT.

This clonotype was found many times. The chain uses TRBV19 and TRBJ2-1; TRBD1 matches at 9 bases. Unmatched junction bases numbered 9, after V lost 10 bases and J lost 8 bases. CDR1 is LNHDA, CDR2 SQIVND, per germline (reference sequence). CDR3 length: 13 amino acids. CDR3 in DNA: TGTGCCACGACCGGGACAGGGAGGGATGAGCAGTTCTTC. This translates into CATTGTGRDEQFF.

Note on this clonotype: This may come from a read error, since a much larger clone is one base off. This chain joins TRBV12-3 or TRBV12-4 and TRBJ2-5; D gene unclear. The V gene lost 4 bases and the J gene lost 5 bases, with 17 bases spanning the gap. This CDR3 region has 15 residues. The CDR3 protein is CASSSTIGLAETQYF. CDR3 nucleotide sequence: TGTGCCAGCAGTTCAACGATAGGGCTTGCGGAGACCCAGTACTTC.

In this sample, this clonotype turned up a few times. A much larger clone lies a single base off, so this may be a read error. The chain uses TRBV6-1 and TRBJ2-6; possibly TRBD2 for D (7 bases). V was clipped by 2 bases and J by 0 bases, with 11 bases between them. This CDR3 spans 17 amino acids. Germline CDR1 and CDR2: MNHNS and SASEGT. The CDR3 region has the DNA TGTGCCAGCAGTGAAAGTAGGGGGGGCTCTGGGGCCAACGTCCTGACTTTC. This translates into CASSESRGGSGANVLTF.

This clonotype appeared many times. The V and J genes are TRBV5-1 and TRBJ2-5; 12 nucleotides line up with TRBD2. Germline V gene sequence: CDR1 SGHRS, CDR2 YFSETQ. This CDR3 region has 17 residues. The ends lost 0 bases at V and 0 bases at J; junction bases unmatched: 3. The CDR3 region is CASSLDGLAGNQETQYF. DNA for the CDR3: TGCGCCAGCAGCTTGGATGGACTAGCGGGGAACCAAGAGACCCAGTACTTC.

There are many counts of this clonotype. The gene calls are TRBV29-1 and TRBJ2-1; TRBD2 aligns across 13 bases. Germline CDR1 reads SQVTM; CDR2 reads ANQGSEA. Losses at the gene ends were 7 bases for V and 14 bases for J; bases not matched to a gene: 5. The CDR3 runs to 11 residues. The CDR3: CSATGTSGKFF. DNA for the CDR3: TGCAGCGCCACGGGGACTAGCGGGAAGTTCTTC.